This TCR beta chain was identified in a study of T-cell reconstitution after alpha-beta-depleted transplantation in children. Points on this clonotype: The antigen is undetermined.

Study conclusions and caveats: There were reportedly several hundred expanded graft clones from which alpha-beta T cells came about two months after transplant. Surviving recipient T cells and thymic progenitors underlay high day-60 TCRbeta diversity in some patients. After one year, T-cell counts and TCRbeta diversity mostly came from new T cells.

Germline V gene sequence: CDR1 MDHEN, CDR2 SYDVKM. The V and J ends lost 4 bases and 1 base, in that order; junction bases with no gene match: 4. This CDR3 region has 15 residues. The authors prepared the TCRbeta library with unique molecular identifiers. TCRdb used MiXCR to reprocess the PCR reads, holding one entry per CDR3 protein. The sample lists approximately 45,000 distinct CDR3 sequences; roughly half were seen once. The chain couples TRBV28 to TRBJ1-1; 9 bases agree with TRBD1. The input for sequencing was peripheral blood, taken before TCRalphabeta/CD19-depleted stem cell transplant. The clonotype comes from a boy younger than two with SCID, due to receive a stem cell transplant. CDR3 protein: CASSSPGQGNTEAFF. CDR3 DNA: TGTGCCAGCAGTTCTCCGGGACAGGGGAACACTGAAGCTTTCTTT.